Each of the 9 T cell receptor beta chains below was sequenced from the same sample in a study of PD-1 blockade in mismatch repair-deficient tumors. Assay: immunoSEQ multiplex PCR; the TCRdb copy retains only in-frame clones and omits some. Here the sample spans around 100,000 clones, roughly 80% being singletons. Sequences were derived from peripheral blood, sampled more than 58 weeks after starting pembrolizumab. Source of these receptors: an adult with mismatch repair-deficient cancer.

This clone was seen at least ten times. The genes are TRBV11-2 and TRBJ1-2, with a tentative D call TRBD1 (6 bases). Germline-derived CDR1 and CDR2 are SGHAT and FQNNGV. The CDR3 sequence is 13 residues long. The V gene lost 1 base and the J gene lost 6 bases, with 9 bases spanning the gap. The CDR3 sequence is CASSLAQGDGYTF. The CDR3 DNA is TGTGCCAGCAGCTTAGCACAGGGAGATGGCTACACCTTC.

Many counts were recorded for this clone. The gene calls are TRBV7-9 and TRBJ1-4; TRBD1 agrees at 10 bases. Germline CDR1 reads SEHNR; CDR2 reads FQNEAQ (reference sequence). CDR3 length equals 15 residues. Unmatched junction bases numbered 6, after V lost 6 bases and J lost 5 bases. The CDR3 loop reads CASSFLTGGNEKLFF. The CDR3 DNA follows: TGTGCCAGCAGTTTCCTGACAGGGGGCAATGAAAAACTGTTTTTT.

In regard to this clone: Other DNA sequences in the same sample also yield this CDR3. This rearrangement joins TRBV7-2 to TRBJ1-1, with 7 bases matching TRBD1. Germline loops: CDR1 SGHTA, CDR2 FQGNSA. J was trimmed by 4 bases and V by 4 bases; bases with no gene match: 3. The CDR3 consists of 13 residues. CDR3 in amino acids: CASSSQGGTEAFF. The CDR3 DNA reads TGTGCCAGCAGCTCCCAGGGGGGCACTGAAGCTTTCTTT.

The V and J genes are TRBV9 and TRBJ2-1, with TRBD2 identical over 9 bases. V shed 4 bases, J shed 3 bases, and the junction held 8 bases outside the gene matches. The germline V gene has CDR1 SGDLS and CDR2 YYNGEE. This CDR3 contains 16 residues. The CDR3 DNA is TGTGCCAGCAGCCCGAGAGGACTAGCGCGCTACAATGAGCAGTTCTTC. It yields the protein CASSPRGLARYNEQFF.

The chain recombines TRBV7-9 with TRBJ1-2; D gene unclear. Germline values: CDR1 SEHNR, CDR2 FQNEAQ (reference sequence). Deletions cut 3 bases from V and 5 bases from J, with 22 bases between. The CDR3 sequence is 17 residues long. CDR3 amino acids: CASSFSIIETSDYGYTF. CDR3 nucleotides: TGTGCCAGCAGCTTTTCCATCATTGAAACGTCTGATTATGGCTACACCTTC.

The chain uses TRBV15 and TRBJ2-2; no reliable D call. The CDR3 totals 15 residues. V was pared by 3 bases and J by 10 bases, with 18 bases between. The germline V gene encodes CDR1 LNHNV and CDR2 YYDKDF (reference sequence). The CDR3 protein is CATSRPGMAAAELFF. The CDR3 coding sequence is TGTGCCACCAGCAGGCCGGGTATGGCCGCAGCGGAGCTGTTTTTT.

V and J are TRBV6-5 and TRBJ2-1; D is perhaps TRBD1 (5 bases). Trimming cost V 6 bases and J 11 bases, with 20 bases left between them. The CDR3 has 14 amino acids. Germline CDR1 MNHEY, CDR2 SVGAGI. The CDR3 DNA follows: TGTGCCAGCAGCCCCCACCGGACACGAGGCCAGCAGTTCTTC. Protein sequence: CASSPHRTRGQQFF.

This sequence joins TRBV19 and TRBJ1-2, with D tentatively TRBD1 (5 bases). The CDR3 is 13 amino acids. CDR1 is LNHDA and CDR2 is SQIVND in the germline V gene (reference sequence). Trimming shortened V by 6 bases and J by 2 bases, and 10 bases separated the two germline ends. CDR3 in DNA: TGTGCCAGTAGCCCCCGGGGGAACTATGGCTACACCTTC. Protein product: CASSPRGNYGYTF.

The chain joins TRBV4-1 to TRBJ2-7; tentatively, D is TRBD2 (6 bases). The CDR3 runs 13 residues. Germline CDR1 reads MGHRA; CDR2 reads YSYEKL. V dropped 5 bases and J dropped 7 bases, with 15 bases sitting between them. The DNA of the CDR3 is TGCGCCAGCAGCGTTCGACTAGAGGGGGAGCAGTACTTC. Its translation is CASSVRLEGEQYF.